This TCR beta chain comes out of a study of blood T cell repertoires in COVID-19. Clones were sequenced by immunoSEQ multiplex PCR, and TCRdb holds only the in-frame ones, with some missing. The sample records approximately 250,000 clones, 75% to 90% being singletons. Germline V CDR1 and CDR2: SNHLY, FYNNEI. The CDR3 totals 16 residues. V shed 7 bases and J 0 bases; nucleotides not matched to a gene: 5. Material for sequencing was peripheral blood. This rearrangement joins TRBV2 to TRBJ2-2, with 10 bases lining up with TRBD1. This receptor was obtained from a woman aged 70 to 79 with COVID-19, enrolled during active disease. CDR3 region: CASNGQGVTNTGELFF. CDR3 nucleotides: TGTGCCAGCAATGGACAGGGGGTGACGAACACCGGGGAGCTGTTTTTT.